This is a list of T cell receptor beta chains from one sample in a study of T cells in Graves' hyperthyroidism and ophthalmopathy. TCRdb analysed the multiplex PCR reads with MiXCR anew, one entry per CDR3 protein. This table holds 500,000 to 750,000 distinct CDR3 sequences, around a sixth found once. Sequenced material: blood. Receptors were obtained from a woman between 25 and 40 years old with Graves' hyperthyroidism. Both conserved end residues are part of each CDR3. Fields, in order: V gene, D gene, J gene, clone size, CDR3 DNA, CDR3 protein. A D gene is named only where the DNA matches it firmly. The size of a clone is reported for some rows only, either as once, few or many, or as a class for expanded clones.

TRBV2	NA	TRBJ2-7	many	TGTGCCAGCAGTGCTTGGAATGGGCGGTCCTCCTACGAGCAGTACTTC	CASSAWNGRSSYEQYF
TRBV11-1	NA	TRBJ2-6	NA	TGTGCCAGCAGCCCACCGGGGGGCGCTTTTGGGGCCAACGTCCTGACTTTC	CASSPPGGAFGANVLTF
TRBV7-8	TRBD2	TRBJ2-1	few	TGTGCCAGCAGCCTCGAAGCGGGAGTACAGAATGAGCAGTTCTTC	CASSLEAGVQNEQFF
TRBV28	TRBD1	TRBJ1-3	NA	TGTGCCAGCAGTTCAACCACCGACAGGGAGTCAGGAAACACCATATATTTT	CASSSTTDRESGNTIYF
TRBV7-2	NA	TRBJ2-1	many	TGTGCCAGCAGCTTAGCTAACTACAATGAGCAGTTCTTC	CASSLANYNEQFF
TRBV2	NA	TRBJ2-7	many	TGTGCCAGCAGTGGCGAGATGGCGGAGGGAAGCGAGCAGTACTTC	CASSGEMAEGSEQYF
TRBV12-3/TRBV12-4	NA	TRBJ2-2	NA	TGTGCCAGCAGTTTAGCGCTGGCTAGCGACAACACCGGGGAGCTGTTTTTT	CASSLALASDNTGELFF
TRBV25-1	NA	TRBJ1-5	NA	TGTGCCAGCAGTGAATATCTACCGGGGGTCGATAATCAGCCCCAGCATTTT	CASSEYLPGVDNQPQHF
TRBV5-6	NA	TRBJ1-2	many	TGTGCCAGCAGCTTGACCGCCTATGGCTACACCTTC	CASSLTAYGYTF
TRBV13	NA	TRBJ2-1	few	TGTGCCAGCAGCTTAAAGCGGACTACCTACAATGAGCAGTTCTTC	CASSLKRTTYNEQFF
TRBV20-1	NA	TRBJ2-7	many	TGCAGTGCTAGACGGACTGGGGTTCGGAGCTACGAGCAGTACTTC	CSARRTGVRSYEQYF
TRBV20-1	TRBD2	TRBJ2-1	few	TGCAGTGCTAGTTCTAGCGGGAGCTCCTACAATGAGCAGTTCTTC	CSASSSGSSYNEQFF
TRBV3-1	TRBD1	TRBJ1-2	many	TGTGCCAGCAGCCAAGGGACAGGGGGAAGCTATGGCTACACCTTC	CASSQGTGGSYGYTF
TRBV2	NA	TRBJ2-1	NA	TGTGCCAGCAGTGAAAGCGTCTCCTACAATGAGCAGTTCTTC	CASSESVSYNEQFF
TRBV7-2	NA	TRBJ1-1	many	TGTGCCAGCAGCCCAGGACCCCTGAACACTGAAGCTTTCTTT	CASSPGPLNTEAFF
TRBV6-1	TRBD1	TRBJ1-4	many	TGTGCCAGCAGGCAAGACAGGGGAATCAATGAAAAACTGTTTTTT	CASRQDRGINEKLFF
TRBV7-9	NA	TRBJ2-5	many	TGTGCCAGCAGCTTAGTTTTGGCCAGCCCCGGCCAAGAGACCCAGTACTTC	CASSLVLASPGQETQYF
TRBV9	TRBD2	TRBJ2-1	NA	TGTGCCAGCAGCGTAGGCCTTCCGGGACTAGCGGGTGGGGGCAATGAGCAGTTCTTC	CASSVGLPGLAGGGNEQFF
TRBV7-2	NA	TRBJ2-3	many	TGTGCCAGCAGGATATCCGCTAGCACAGATACGCAGTATTTT	CASRISASTDTQYF
TRBV7-3	TRBD2	TRBJ2-5	NA	TGTGCCAGCAGCTCCGGGACTAGCGGGAGGCCGGAGGAGACCCAGTACTTC	CASSSGTSGRPEETQYF
TRBV24-1	NA	TRBJ1-3	few	TGTGCCACCAGTGAGTCACCGGGACAAAGCTCTGGAAACACCATATATTTT	CATSESPGQSSGNTIYF
TRBV6-1	NA	TRBJ2-3	few	TGTGCCAGCAGTTACCTCCGACAGGCAACCACAGATACGCAGTATTTT	CASSYLRQATTDTQYF
TRBV3-1	NA	TRBJ2-7	many	TGTGCCACCCAGGACTCCCTCCGCGAGCAGTACTTC	CATQDSLREQYF
TRBV28	NA	TRBJ2-7	many	TGTGCCAGCACCCCGGACACCTACGAGCAGTACTTC	CASTPDTYEQYF
TRBV2	NA	TRBJ2-1	NA	TGTGCCAGCAGTTCACGTCTGAGCTCCTACGAGCAGTTCTTC	CASSSRLSSYEQFF
TRBV7-2	NA	TRBJ1-3	NA	TGTGCCAGCAGTCTCGTTCACACCATATATTTT	CASSLVHTIYF
TRBV20-1	NA	TRBJ1-2	NA	TGCAGTGCTAGAGGGGACCAGGCGGGCTACACCTTC	CSARGDQAGYTF
TRBV30	NA	TRBJ1-2	many	TGTGCCTGGAGTCGGACAGAGCTTAACTATGGCTACACCTTC	CAWSRTELNYGYTF
TRBV5-4	TRBD2	TRBJ2-7	NA	TGTGCCAGCAGTACCCCGGGACTAGCGGGAACGGGGGGAGAGCAGTACTTC	CASSTPGLAGTGGEQYF
TRBV20-1	NA	TRBJ2-6	many	TGCAGCGCCCAGAGCTCTGGGGCCAACGTCCTGACTTTC	CSAQSSGANVLTF
TRBV9	TRBD2	TRBJ2-1	few	TGTGCCAGCAGCTCTGGCGGGAGGGCCCTCGTCTACAATGAGCAGTTCTTC	CASSSGGRALVYNEQFF
TRBV3-1	TRBD1	TRBJ1-5	many	TGTGCCAGCAGCCAAGATAACAGGGGGGCCAATCAGCCCCAGCATTTT	CASSQDNRGANQPQHF
TRBV4-1	NA	TRBJ1-2	many	TGCGCCAGCAGCCAAGATTGGCAGATCTATGGCTACACCTTC	CASSQDWQIYGYTF